The T cell receptor (beta chain) under discussion was sequenced for a study of blood T cell repertoires in COVID-19. Study overall: From T cells, B-cell-depleted T cells, or PBMCs came the material, which was cDNA or gDNA.

Germline trimming cut 5 bases from V and 4 bases from J; bases unmatched to any gene: 7. Germline CDR1 reads MNHEY; CDR2 reads SMNVEV (reference sequence). The length of the CDR3 is 15 residues. The repertoire was sequenced with immunoSEQ multiplex PCR; TCRdb's copy has only in-frame clones and lacks some. The repertoire has about 170,000 clones, about three quarters of them found once; the top ten carry roughly 8.6%. The gene calls are TRBV27 and TRBJ1-5; 8 bases align to TRBD1. This sequence was found in a man in his fifties or sixties with acute or convalescent COVID-19. The sequenced sample was peripheral blood. CDR3 protein: CASSRGQGINQPQHF. The CDR3 DNA follows: TGTGCCAGCAGTCGAGGACAGGGAATAAATCAGCCCCAGCATTTT.